There are many counts of the clone carrying this T cell receptor beta chain. The data were taken from a study of response to subunit inactivated influenza vaccine. J was trimmed by 6 bases and V by 7 bases; bases with no gene match: 5. The CDR3 consists of 14 residues. Germline V gene data show CDR1 as SGHTA and CDR2 as FQGNSA. TCRdb re-called the RT-PCR reads with MiXCR, one entry per CDR3 protein. The sample holds 150,000 to 200,000 distinct CDR3 sequences, roughly 12% seen once. This sample also appeared in a second study, on T cells expressing NK-cell markers. That study adds: Researchers built TCR beta cDNA using 5'RACE template switching with UMIs. The study sequenced eight donors, seven HCMV-seropositive and one seronegative. Sorting in several experiments was restricted by an anti-gamma-delta TCR antibody to alpha-beta TCR T cells. Once again these clonotypes came out on top in the CD3+CD56-NKG2C+ fraction of a few donors. Nothing established the HCMV specificity of expanded NKG2C+ T cell clones.

The clonotype originates from a man in his fifties who received an inactivated influenza vaccine. The V and J genes are TRBV7-2 and TRBJ2-3; 12 bases are a match to TRBD2. The specimen comprised CD8+ T cells sorted from PBMCs, sampled 12 days after vaccination. The CDR3 here is CASKLAGGSDTQYF. CDR3 DNA: TGTGCCAGCAAACTAGCGGGAGGTAGTGATACGCAGTATTTT.